These T cell receptor beta chains were read from a single sample in a study of T cell repertoires in cytomegalovirus infection. TCRdb itself ran the reads through MiXCR, one entry per CDR3 protein. Here the sample spans hundreds of thousands of distinct CDR3 sequences, about a third being singletons. These receptors' targets are unknown. Specimen: cultured CD8+ T cells from PBMCs, collected from culture after CMV antigen stimulation. The source is a human donor in good health (CMV status not recorded). Some clones in this sample may be carry-over from other donors' samples. CDR3s include the opening cysteine and the closing phenylalanine or tryptophan. Fields, in order: V gene, D gene, J gene, CDR3 protein. A D gene is named only where the DNA matches it firmly.

v_call: TRBV19
d_call: NA
j_call: TRBJ1-2
cdr3_aa: CASSISGAGTGYGYTF

v_call: TRBV10-2
d_call: NA
j_call: TRBJ1-5
cdr3_aa: CASSEGYNQPQHF

v_call: TRBV15
d_call: NA
j_call: TRBJ1-1
cdr3_aa: CATSRVEQVNTEAFF

v_call: TRBV7-8
d_call: NA
j_call: TRBJ1-4
cdr3_aa: CASSPETASNEKLFF

v_call: TRBV27
d_call: NA
j_call: TRBJ2-1
cdr3_aa: CASSLSAHNEQFF

v_call: TRBV4-2
d_call: NA
j_call: TRBJ2-4
cdr3_aa: CASTQGGLSVAKNIQYF

v_call: TRBV10-2
d_call: TRBD2
j_call: TRBJ2-1
cdr3_aa: CASSEVLAGAYNEQFF

v_call: TRBV29-1
d_call: NA
j_call: TRBJ1-4
cdr3_aa: CSVGWTVNEKLFF

v_call: TRBV6-6
d_call: NA
j_call: TRBJ1-2
cdr3_aa: CASSDWGIVAYGYTF

v_call: TRBV19
d_call: TRBD2
j_call: TRBJ2-2
cdr3_aa: CASSGRRGGTGELFF